What follows are 7 T cell receptor beta chains derived from one specimen sequenced in a study of post-analysis software for immune sequencing data. General study findings and limits: In patients, four to six TRBV segments were more frequent than in controls, with TRBV5-6, TRBV5-1 and TRBV20-1 among them.

Incorporated into the TCR beta cDNA libraries were unique molecular identifiers, which served to reduce PCR and sequencing biases. TCRdb reanalysed the PCR reads using MiXCR and keeps one entry per CDR3 protein. The sample holds fewer than 700,000 distinct CDR3 sequences, about 44% seen once. No cognate antigen is known for these TCRs. Sequencing was performed on blood. Receptors were obtained from a girl aged 5 to 17 with multiple sclerosis.

J is TRBJ2-1 and V is TRBV20-1; 7 bases align to TRBD1. The germline CDR1 and CDR2 sequences are DFQATT and SNEGSKA (reference sequence). CDR3 length equals 14 residues. V lost 7 bases to trimming and J lost 0 bases; unmatched junction nucleotides: 6. The chain's CDR3 is CSVLDRSSYNEQFF. DNA of the CDR3: TGCAGTGTCTTGGACAGGAGCTCCTACAATGAGCAGTTCTTC.

The V call is TRBV12-3 or TRBV12-4, the J call TRBJ2-7; perhaps TRBD1 as D (6 bases). The CDR3 totals 16 residues. V lost 6 bases, J lost 0 bases, and 18 bases lay in between. The CDR3 coding sequence is TGTGCCAGCAGCCTAAATGGGGGCCCCAGCTCCTACGAGCAGTACTTC. Amino acid sequence: CASSLNGGPSSYEQYF.

The chain uses TRBV5-1 and TRBJ1-1; 8 bases are shared with TRBD1. V lost 1 base to trimming and J lost 6 bases; unmatched junction nucleotides: 5. The CDR3 covers 14 residues. The V gene's germline CDR1 is SGHRS and CDR2 YFSETQ. This CDR3 is CASSLTGGEAEAFF. CDR3 bases: TGCGCCAGCAGCTTGACAGGGGGGGAGGCTGAAGCTTTCTTT. Drawing the rest from reference TRBV5-1 and TRBJ1-1, the complete variable domain is KAGVTQTPRYLIKTRGQQVTLSCSPISGHRSVSWYQQTPGQGLQFLFEYFSETQRNKGNFPGRFSGRQFSNSRSEMNVSTLELGDSALYLCASSLTGGEAEAFFGQGTRLTVV.

This rearrangement joins TRBV4-1 to TRBJ2-1, with TRBD2 as a possible D gene (6 bases). Germline CDR1 and CDR2: MGHRA and YSYEKL. V shed 1 base and J shed 5 bases, with 21 bases lying between them. The CDR3 has 18 amino acids. The CDR3 nucleotides are TGCGCCAGCAGCCAAGGACGTATAACTAGCCCAATTAACAATGAGCAGTTCTTC. Translated: CASSQGRITSPINNEQFF.

The chain links TRBV6-2 or TRBV6-3 to TRBJ2-1; possibly TRBD2 for D (7 bases). The CDR3 consists of 14 residues. Trimming took off 1 base at V and 8 bases at J, with 12 bases between the two ends. Germline values: CDR1 MNHEY, CDR2 SVGEGT. CDR3 region: CASSYWRGGDEQFF. DNA for the CDR3: TGTGCCAGCAGTTACTGGAGGGGGGGGGATGAGCAGTTCTTC.

The chain joins TRBV3-1 to TRBJ2-7; possible D gene TRBD2, 7 bases. The CDR3 extends over 15 amino acids. The V end lost 1 base, the J end lost 7 bases, and 17 bases lay between the germline ends. Per the germline V gene, CDR1 is LGHDT and CDR2 is YNNKEL (reference sequence). CDR3 in DNA: TGTGCCAGCAGCCAAGTCCCGGGGGGCCAATGGGAGCAGTACTTC. It encodes CASSQVPGGQWEQYF.

The V gene is TRBV29-1, the J gene TRBJ2-1; maybe TRBD2 (5 bases). CDR1 is SQVTM, CDR2 ANQGSEA, per germline. Deletions cut 5 bases from V and 6 bases from J, with 17 bases between. This CDR3 spans 14 amino acids. The CDR3 region is CSVRSPRGGNEQFF. Written as DNA, the CDR3 is TGCAGCGTTAGGTCTCCTCGAGGAGGCAATGAGCAGTTCTTC.